A selection of T cell receptor beta chains follows, all from one sample in a study of OX40 agonist ivuxolimab in advanced cancers. Clones were read by immunoSEQ multiplex PCR, and TCRdb kept only the in-frame ones, dropping some. The repertoire has roughly 65,000 clones, around 88% of them found once; the top ten carry about 0.9%. Here the sequenced sample was CD4+ or CD8+ T cells sorted from blood, taken in a trial of the OX40 agonist ivuxolimab. The receptor source for this set is an adult with an advanced solid tumor such as melanoma, head and neck, liver or kidney cancer. The CDR3 runs from the conserved cysteine through the conserved F or W. Clone size is stated in some rows and not others, as once, few, many or a class when expanded.

v_gene,abundance,j_gene,len,CDR3aa
TRBV28,few,TRBJ1-2,16,CASMGGGQMFGYGYTF
TRBV7-9,few,TRBJ1-5,13,CASSLMADQPQHF
TRBV30,NA,TRBJ2-7,14,CAWRAPSGVYEQYF
TRBV9,NA,TRBJ1-2,13,CASSATGAAGYTF
TRBV18,NA,TRBJ1-5,15,CASSPQGMSNQPQHF
TRBV30,NA,TRBJ2-3,12,CAWSVGGDTQYF
TRBV7-7,NA,TRBJ2-2,18,CASSFKGTGAFNTGELFF
TRBV18,NA,TRBJ1-4,13,CASSAGVNEKLFF
TRBV6-1,NA,TRBJ2-7,14,CASSPTGGVYEQYF
TRBV7-8,NA,TRBJ2-7,15,CASSFGASGIYEQYF
TRBV5-6,NA,TRBJ1-4,13,CASSGGTNEKLFF
TRBV19,NA,TRBJ1-1,12,CASSAGRWAAFF
TRBV4-1,NA,TRBJ2-5,14,CASSQGGSEKTQYF
TRBV18,NA,TRBJ2-1,15,CASSPRQGAGNEQFF
TRBV28,NA,TRBJ2-7,12,CASSLGLYEQYF
TRBV9,NA,TRBJ2-7,14,CARGWAQGPHEQYF
TRBV5-5,NA,TRBJ2-7,14,CASSLGGGIYEQYF
TRBV2,NA,TRBJ2-7,15,CASSERSGGAYEQYF
TRBV19,NA,TRBJ2-1,14,CASSRLVVHNEQFF
TRBV6-6,NA,TRBJ2-2,14,CATLPRERLGELFF
TRBV6-6,once,TRBJ1-1,14,CASRLDREGTEAFF
TRBV28,NA,TRBJ1-1,10,CASSLGEAFF
TRBV28,NA,TRBJ2-7,14,CASSTLMTVYEQYF
TRBV5-1,NA,TRBJ2-3,17,CASSAGLAGISTDTQYF
TRBV19,NA,TRBJ1-5,14,CASLSGQVNQPQHF
TRBV6-5,NA,TRBJ2-1,13,CASSFAGGNEQFF
TRBV13,NA,TRBJ2-7,16,CASSETSGGATYEQYF
TRBV5-5,few,TRBJ2-2,16,CASSFLSSRDTGELFF
TRBV28,NA,TRBJ1-5,13,CASSLTGDQPQHF
TRBV6-4,NA,TRBJ2-1,15,CASSPGTGGFHEQFF
TRBV20-1,NA,TRBJ1-2,10,CMSGNYGYTF
TRBV28,NA,TRBJ2-7,13,CASTQSGGYEQYF
TRBV7-2,once,TRBJ1-6,16,CASSLVSRGFDSPLHF
TRBV28,NA,TRBJ1-6,14,CASRSRGFDSPLHF
TRBV2,NA,TRBJ2-5,15,CASGTSGGLQETQYF
TRBV19,NA,TRBJ2-7,14,CASSPGQHSYEQYF
TRBV9,NA,TRBJ2-2,15,CASSVDKGVTGELFF
TRBV7-2,NA,TRBJ2-6,15,CASSPNYSGANVLTF
TRBV6-6,NA,TRBJ1-2,11,CASRENYGYTF
TRBV5-4,NA,TRBJ1-2,14,CASSLPGLYYGYTF